This T cell receptor (beta chain) was identified during a study of beta chain features in type 1 diabetes. Whole-study results and caveats: TCRB CDR3s from Type 1 diabetes patients were moderately but significantly shorter in all four CD4+ subsets. Patients' naive, central memory and Treg TCRB repertoires seemed closer to one another than those of healthy donors.

Germline V gene lookup returns CDR1 SGHTA and CDR2 FQGNSA. This CDR3 is built from 15 residues. V lost 0 bases to trimming and J lost 4 bases, with 11 bases between them. The entirety of the isolated RNA underwent reverse transcription, so expressed TCRB transcripts were sequenced. Profiling relied on immunoSEQ multiplex PCR, and the TCRdb table lists in-frame clones only, not all of them. The sample has some 170,000 clones; about 63% are singletons. With regard to this clone: The antigen is not known.

The rearrangement joins TRBV7-2 to TRBJ2-3; tentative D call: TRBD1 (5 bases). The receptor was derived from a man aged 25 to 45 with type 1 diabetes. Sequencing was performed on naive CD4+ T cells from blood. CDR3 in amino acids: CASSLAVQGPDTQYF. As DNA, the CDR3 is TGTGCCAGCAGCTTAGCTGTGCAGGGTCCAGATACGCAGTATTTT.